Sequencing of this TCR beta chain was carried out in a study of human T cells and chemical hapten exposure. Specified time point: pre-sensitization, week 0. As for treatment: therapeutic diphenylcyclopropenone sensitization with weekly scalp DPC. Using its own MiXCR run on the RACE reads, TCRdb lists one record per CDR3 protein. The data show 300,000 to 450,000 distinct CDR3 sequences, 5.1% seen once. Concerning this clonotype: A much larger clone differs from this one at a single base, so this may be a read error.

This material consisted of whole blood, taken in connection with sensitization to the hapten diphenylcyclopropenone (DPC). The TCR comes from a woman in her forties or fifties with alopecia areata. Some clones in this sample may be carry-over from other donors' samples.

This CDR3 is CASSQGPYNEQLF. In nucleotides, the CDR3 is TGCGCCAGCAGCCAAGGCCCCTACAATGAGCAGCTCTTC. This chain joins TRBV4-3 and TRBJ2-1; no definite D call. Germline CDR1 and CDR2: LGHNA and YSLEER. This CDR3 is built from 13 residues.